Listed here is a single TCR beta chain. Its cognate antigen is unknown. This sample was included in a study of cytomegalovirus exposure and HLA in healthy donors. Across the whole study: The early release's HLA-typed donors yielded some 85 million unique TCRs.

The CDR3 spans 17 residues. Germline CDR1 SGDLS, CDR2 YYNGEE. Between the trimmed V and J ends, which lost 0 bases and 3 bases, there was a span of 16 bases. The PCR was carried out with 60 Vbeta primers and 13 Jbeta primers. Profiled with immunoSEQ multiplex PCR; TCRdb holds only in-frame clones, not every one. The sample includes 100,000 to 150,000 clones, 60% to 80% of them seen just once. Study-wide results and caveats: TRBV6-2, TRBV6-3 and some other V segments were excluded as indistinguishable.

The sequencing input was PBMCs. The V gene is TRBV9, the J gene TRBJ2-1, with a possible D match to TRBD2 (6 bases). This TCR was recovered from an older woman in good health and CMV-seropositive. For the CDR3, the DNA is TGTGCCAGCAGCGTAGAGGGACTCCCCCTATACTACAATGAGCAGTTCTTC. Protein product: CASSVEGLPLYYNEQFF.